This TCR beta chain derives from a study of blood T cell repertoires in COVID-19. Study context: COVID-19 samples collected from the United States, Italy and Spain covered acute and convalescent phases. In each case, the material was cDNA or gDNA derived from T cells, B-cell-depleted T cells, or PBMCs.

The CDR3 sequence is 15 residues long. CDR1 and CDR2 from the germline V gene are LGHDT and YNNKEL (reference sequence). V shed 0 bases and J shed 5 bases, with 14 bases lying between them. Authors' analysis steps: Counts of nucleated cells, estimated from reference gene primer amplification, were obtained. The method was immunoSEQ multiplex PCR; TCRdb's version includes in-frame clones alone and lacks a portion of them. V and J calls and clone size are those listed in that table; D and trimming were worked out from the DNA. The table has about 170,000 clones, 82% seen once. The source material was peripheral blood. The origin of this receptor is a woman over 75 with active or convalescent COVID-19. The chain links TRBV3-1 (or the pseudogene TRBV3-2) to TRBJ2-7; D uncertain. The CDR3 DNA sequence: TGTGCCAGCAGCCAAGATCCTGCAACATCCGACGAGCAGTACTTC. Translation gives CASSQDPATSDEQYF.